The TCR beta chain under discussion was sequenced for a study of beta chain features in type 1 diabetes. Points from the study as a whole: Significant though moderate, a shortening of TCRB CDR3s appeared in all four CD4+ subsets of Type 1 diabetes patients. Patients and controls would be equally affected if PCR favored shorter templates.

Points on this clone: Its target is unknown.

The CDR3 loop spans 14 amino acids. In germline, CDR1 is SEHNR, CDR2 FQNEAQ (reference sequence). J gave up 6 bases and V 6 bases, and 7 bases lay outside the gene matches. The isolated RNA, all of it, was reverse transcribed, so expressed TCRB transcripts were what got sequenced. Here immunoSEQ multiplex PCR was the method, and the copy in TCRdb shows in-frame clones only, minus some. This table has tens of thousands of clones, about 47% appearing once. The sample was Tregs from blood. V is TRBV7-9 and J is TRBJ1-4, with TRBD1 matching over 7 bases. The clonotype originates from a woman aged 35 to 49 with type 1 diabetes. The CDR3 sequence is CASSRQGLDEKLFF. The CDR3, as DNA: TGTGCCAGCAGTCGACAGGGCCTAGATGAAAAACTGTTTTTT.